This T cell receptor beta chain is drawn from a study of T cell responses to AZD1222 COVID-19 vaccine. Study findings and constraints: It was only a handful of AZD1222 recipients who were seropositive at baseline. Regions 160-218 and 743-854 dominated among vaccine-associated CD4 TCRs spanning spike. Receipt of two AZD1222 doses was followed by a rise in Spike-specific TCR breadth and depth.

Recipients boosted at about 4 weeks or about 12 weeks are pooled. As regards this clone: As yet, its antigen is unknown.

Profiled with immunoSEQ multiplex PCR; TCRdb holds only in-frame clones, not every one. The sample lists about 180,000 clones, around 94% occurring once. This specimen was peripheral blood, taken 28 days after the second AZD1222 dose. This clonotype originated in an adult who received the AZD1222 COVID-19 vaccine.

The CDR3 DNA follows: TGTGCCAGCTGCGCGGTGCCAGACTCCTACAATGAGCAGTTCTTC. Its protein is CASCAVPDSYNEQFF. The V and J genes are TRBV9 and TRBJ2-1; D gene uncertain. V was shortened by 7 bases and J by 0 bases, with 14 bases between the two germline ends. Looked up from germline, CDR1 is SGDLS and CDR2 is YYNGEE. This CDR3 is 15 amino acids long.